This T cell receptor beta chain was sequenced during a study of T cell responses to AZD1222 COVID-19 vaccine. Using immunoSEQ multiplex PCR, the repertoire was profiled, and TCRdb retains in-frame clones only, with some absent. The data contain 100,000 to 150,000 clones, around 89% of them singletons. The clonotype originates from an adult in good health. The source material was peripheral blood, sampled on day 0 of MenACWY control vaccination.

DNA of the CDR3: TGTGCCAGCAGCCAATATGGGGGGCCGGAGGCTGAAGCTTTCTTT. Translation gives CASSQYGGPEAEAFF. The genes are TRBV3-1 (or the pseudogene TRBV3-2) and TRBJ1-1, with a tentative D call TRBD1 (6 bases). Trimming removed 2 bases from V and 6 bases from J, with 16 bases in between. The CDR3 spans 15 residues. Per germline, CDR1 LGHDT and CDR2 YNNKEL (reference sequence).